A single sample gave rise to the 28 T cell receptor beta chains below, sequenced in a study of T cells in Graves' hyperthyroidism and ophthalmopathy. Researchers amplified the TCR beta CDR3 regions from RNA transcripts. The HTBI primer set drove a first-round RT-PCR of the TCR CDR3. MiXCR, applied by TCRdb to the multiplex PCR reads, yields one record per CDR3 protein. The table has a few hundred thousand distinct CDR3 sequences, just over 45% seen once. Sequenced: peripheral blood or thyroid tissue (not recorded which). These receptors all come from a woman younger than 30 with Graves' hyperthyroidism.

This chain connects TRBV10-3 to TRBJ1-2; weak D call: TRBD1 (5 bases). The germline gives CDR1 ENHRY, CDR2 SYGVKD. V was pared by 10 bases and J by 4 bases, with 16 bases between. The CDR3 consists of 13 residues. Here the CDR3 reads CASRGGRIYGYTF. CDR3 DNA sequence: TGTGCCAGCCGCGGGGGACGGATCTATGGCTACACCTTC.

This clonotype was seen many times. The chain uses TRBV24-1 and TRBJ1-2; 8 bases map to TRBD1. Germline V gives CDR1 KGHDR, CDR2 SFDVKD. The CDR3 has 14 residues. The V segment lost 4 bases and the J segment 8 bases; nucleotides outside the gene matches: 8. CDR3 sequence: CATSEMTGVDGYTF. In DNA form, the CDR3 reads TGTGCCACCAGTGAGATGACAGGGGTCGACGGCTACACCTTC.

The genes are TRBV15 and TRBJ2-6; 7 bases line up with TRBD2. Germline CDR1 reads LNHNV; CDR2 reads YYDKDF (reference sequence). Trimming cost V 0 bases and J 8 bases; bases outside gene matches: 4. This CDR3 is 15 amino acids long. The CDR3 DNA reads TGTGCCACCAGCAGAGAGGGGGGGAAGTCCAACGTCCTGACTTTC. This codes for CATSREGGKSNVLTF.

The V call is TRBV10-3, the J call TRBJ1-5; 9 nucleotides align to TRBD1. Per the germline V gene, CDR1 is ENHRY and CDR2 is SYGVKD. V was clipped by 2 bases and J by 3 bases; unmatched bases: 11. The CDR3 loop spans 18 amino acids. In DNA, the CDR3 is TGTGCCATCAGTGAGGGGACAGGGACGAGAGGGGACAATCAGCCCCAGCATTTT. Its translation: CAISEGTGTRGDNQPQHF.

The CDR3 region is CASSPPYNSPLHF. In DNA, the CDR3 is TGTGCCAGCAGCCCCCCATATAATTCACCCCTCCACTTT. The genes are TRBV14 and TRBJ1-6; no clear D. Per germline, CDR1 SGHDN and CDR2 FVKESK. The CDR3 has 13 residues. Trimming shortened V by 4 bases and J by 4 bases, and 5 bases separated the two germline ends. The full variable domain, completed using reference TRBV14 and TRBJ1-6, is EAGVTQFPSHSVIEKGQTVTLRCDPISGHDNLYWYRRVMGKEIKFLLHFVKESKQDESGMPNNRFLAERTGGTYSTLKVQPAELEDSGVYFCASSPPYNSPLHFGNGTRLTVT.

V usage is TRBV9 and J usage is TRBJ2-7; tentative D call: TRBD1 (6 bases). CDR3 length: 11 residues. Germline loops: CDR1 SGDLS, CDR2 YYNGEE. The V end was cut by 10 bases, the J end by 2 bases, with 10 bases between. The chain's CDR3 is CAVRDTYEQYF. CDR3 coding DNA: TGTGCCGTCCGGGACACCTACGAGCAGTACTTC.

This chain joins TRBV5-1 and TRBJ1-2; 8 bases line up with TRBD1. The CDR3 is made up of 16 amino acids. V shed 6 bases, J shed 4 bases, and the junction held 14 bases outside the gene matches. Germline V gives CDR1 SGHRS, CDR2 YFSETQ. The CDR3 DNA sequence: TGCGCCAGCAACTTTATTTCAGGGGGCGAAGGCTATGGCTACACCTTC. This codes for CASNFISGGEGYGYTF.

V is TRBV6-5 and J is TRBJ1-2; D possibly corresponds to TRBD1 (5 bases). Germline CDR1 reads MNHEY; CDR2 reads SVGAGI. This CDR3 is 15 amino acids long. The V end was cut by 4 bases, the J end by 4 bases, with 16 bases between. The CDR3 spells CASSLRAPRGYGYTF. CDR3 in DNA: TGTGCCAGCAGTTTAAGGGCCCCGAGGGGCTATGGCTACACCTTC.

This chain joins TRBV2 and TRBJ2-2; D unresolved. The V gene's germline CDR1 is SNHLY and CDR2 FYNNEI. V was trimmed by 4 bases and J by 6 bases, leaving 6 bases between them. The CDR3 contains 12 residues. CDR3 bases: TGTGCCAGCAGTGTCCGGCCCGGGGAGCTGTTTTTT. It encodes CASSVRPGELFF. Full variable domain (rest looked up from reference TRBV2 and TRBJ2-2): EPEVTQTPSHQVTQMGQEVILRCVPISNHLYFYWYRQILGQKVEFLVSFYNNEISEKSEIFDDQFSVERPDGSNFTLKIRSTKLEDSAMYFCASSVRPGELFFGEGSRLTVL.

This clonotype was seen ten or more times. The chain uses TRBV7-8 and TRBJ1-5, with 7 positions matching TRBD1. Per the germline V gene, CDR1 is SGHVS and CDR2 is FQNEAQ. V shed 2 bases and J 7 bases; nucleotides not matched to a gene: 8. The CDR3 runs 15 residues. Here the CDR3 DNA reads TGTGCCAGCAGCTTAACCCGACAGGGCGGGCAGCCCCAGCATTTT. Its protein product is CASSLTRQGGQPQHF.

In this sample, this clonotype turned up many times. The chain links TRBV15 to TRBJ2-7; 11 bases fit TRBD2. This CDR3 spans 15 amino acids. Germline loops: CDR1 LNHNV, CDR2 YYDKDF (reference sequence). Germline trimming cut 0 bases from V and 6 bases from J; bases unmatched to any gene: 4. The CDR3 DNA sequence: TGTGCCACCAGCAGAGACACTAGCGGGAGAGGCGAGCAGTACTTC. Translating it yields CATSRDTSGRGEQYF.

CDR3 nucleotide sequence: TGCAGCTCACAGTACTCTGGAAACACCATATATTTT. Translated: CSSQYSGNTIYF. The chain carries TRBV29-1 and TRBJ1-3, with D uncertain. Germline CDR1 SQVTM, CDR2 ANQGSEA. The CDR3 totals 12 residues. V lost 8 bases to trimming and J lost 0 bases, with 8 bases between them.

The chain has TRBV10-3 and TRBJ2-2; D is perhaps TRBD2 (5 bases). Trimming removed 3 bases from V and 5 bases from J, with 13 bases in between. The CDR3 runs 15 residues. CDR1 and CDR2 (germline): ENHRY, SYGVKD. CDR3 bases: TGTGCCATCAGTGATTTGGGGAGAAATACCGGGGAGCTGTTTTTT. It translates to CAISDLGRNTGELFF.

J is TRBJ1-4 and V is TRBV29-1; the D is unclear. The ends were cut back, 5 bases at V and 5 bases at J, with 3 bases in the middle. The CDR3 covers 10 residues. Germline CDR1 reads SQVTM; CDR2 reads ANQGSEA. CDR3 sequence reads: CSVRNEKLFF. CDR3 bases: TGCAGCGTTAGGAATGAAAAACTGTTTTTT.

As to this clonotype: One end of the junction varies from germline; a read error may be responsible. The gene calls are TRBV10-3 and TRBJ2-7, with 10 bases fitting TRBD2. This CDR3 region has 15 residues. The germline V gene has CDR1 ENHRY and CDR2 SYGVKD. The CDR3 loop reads CASSESLAGEYEQYF. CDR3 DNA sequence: TGTGCCAGCAGTGAGTCTCTAGCGGGAGAGTACGAGCAGTACTTC.

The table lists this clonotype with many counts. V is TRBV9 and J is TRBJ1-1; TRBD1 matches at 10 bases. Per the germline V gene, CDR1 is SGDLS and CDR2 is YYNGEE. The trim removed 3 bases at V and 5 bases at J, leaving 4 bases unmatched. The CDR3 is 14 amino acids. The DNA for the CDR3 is TGTGCCAGCAGCGATGGGACAGGGGAGACTGAAGCTTTCTTT. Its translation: CASSDGTGETEAFF.

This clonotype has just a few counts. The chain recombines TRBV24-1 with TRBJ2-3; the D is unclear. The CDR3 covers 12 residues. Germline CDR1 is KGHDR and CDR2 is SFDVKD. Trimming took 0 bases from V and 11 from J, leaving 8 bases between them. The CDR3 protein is CATSDLLRVQYF. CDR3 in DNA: TGTGCCACCAGTGATTTGCTCCGGGTGCAGTATTTT.

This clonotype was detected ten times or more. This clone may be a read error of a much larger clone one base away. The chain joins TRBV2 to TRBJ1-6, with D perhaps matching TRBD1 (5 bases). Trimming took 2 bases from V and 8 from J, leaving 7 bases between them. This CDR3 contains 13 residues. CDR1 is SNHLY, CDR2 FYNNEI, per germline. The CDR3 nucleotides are TGTGCCAGCAGTGAACAGGGTCATTCACCCCTCCACTTT. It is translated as CASSEQGHSPLHF.

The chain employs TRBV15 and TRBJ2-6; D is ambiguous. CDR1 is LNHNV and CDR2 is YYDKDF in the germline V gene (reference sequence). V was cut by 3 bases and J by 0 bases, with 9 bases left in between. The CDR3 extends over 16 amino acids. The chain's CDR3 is CATSSPGGSGANVLTF. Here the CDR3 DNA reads TGTGCCACCAGCAGCCCGGGTGGCTCTGGGGCCAACGTCCTGACTTTC.

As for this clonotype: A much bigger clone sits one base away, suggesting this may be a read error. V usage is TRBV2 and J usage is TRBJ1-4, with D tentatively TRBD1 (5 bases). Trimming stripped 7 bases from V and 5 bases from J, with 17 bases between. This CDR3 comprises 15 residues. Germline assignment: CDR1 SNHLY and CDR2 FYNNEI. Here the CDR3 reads CASKRDYVGNEKLFF. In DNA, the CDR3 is TGTGCCAGCAAAAGGGACTACGTAGGGAATGAAAAACTGTTTTTT. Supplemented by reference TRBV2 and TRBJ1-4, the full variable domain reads EPEVTQTPSHQVTQMGQEVILRCVPISNHLYFYWYRQILGQKVEFLVSFYNNEISEKSEIFDDQFSVERPDGSNFTLKIRSTKLEDSAMYFCASKRDYVGNEKLFFGSGTQLSVL.

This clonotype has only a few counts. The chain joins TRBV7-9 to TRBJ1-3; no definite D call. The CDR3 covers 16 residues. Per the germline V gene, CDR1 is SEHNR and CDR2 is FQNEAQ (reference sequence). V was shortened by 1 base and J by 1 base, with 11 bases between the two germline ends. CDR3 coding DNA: TGTGCCAGCAGCTTAGATCCTTGGCGGTCTGGAAACACCATATATTTT. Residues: CASSLDPWRSGNTIYF.

The CDR3 nucleotides read TGTGCCAGCAGCGCGGAGAGGACAACGGGAAACACCATATATTTT. The encoded protein is CASSAERTTGNTIYF. The rearrangement links TRBV9 to TRBJ1-3; tentatively, D is TRBD1 (5 bases). V was cut by 3 bases and J by 4 bases, with 14 bases left in between. CDR1 SGDLS and CDR2 YYNGEE come from the germline V gene. The CDR3 length is 15 residues.

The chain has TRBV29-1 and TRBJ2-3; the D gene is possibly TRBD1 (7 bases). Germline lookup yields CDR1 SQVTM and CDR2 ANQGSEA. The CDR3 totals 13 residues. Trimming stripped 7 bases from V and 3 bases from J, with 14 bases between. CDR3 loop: CSGPGGGTDTQYF. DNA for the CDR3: TGCAGCGGACCAGGGGGAGGTACAGATACGCAGTATTTT.

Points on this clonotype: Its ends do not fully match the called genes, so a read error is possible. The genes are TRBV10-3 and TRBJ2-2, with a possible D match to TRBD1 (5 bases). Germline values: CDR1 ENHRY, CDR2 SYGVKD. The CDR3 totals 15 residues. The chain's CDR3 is CASSYQGVNTGELFF. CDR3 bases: TGTGCCAGCAGTTATCAAGGGGTAAACACCGGGGAGCTGTTTTTT.

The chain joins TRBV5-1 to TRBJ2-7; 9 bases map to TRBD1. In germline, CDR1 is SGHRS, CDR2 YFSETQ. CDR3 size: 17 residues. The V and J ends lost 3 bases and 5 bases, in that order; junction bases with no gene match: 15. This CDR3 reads CASSSGASGTGTDEQYF. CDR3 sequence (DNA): TGCGCCAGCAGCTCGGGTGCCTCCGGGACAGGGACCGACGAGCAGTACTTC.

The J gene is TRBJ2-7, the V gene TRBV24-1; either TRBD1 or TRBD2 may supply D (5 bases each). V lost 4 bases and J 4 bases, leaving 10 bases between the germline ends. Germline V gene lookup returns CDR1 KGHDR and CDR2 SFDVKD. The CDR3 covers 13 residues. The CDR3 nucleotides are TGTGCCACCAGTGAAGGGACGGATTACGAGCAGTACTTC. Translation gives CATSEGTDYEQYF.

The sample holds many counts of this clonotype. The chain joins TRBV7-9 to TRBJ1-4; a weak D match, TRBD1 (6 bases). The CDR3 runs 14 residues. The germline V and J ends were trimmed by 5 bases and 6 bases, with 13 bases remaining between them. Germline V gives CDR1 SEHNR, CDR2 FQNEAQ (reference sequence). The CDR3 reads CASSDGGGDEKLFF. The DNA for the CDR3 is TGTGCCAGCAGCGACGGGGGGGGCGATGAAAAACTGTTTTTT.

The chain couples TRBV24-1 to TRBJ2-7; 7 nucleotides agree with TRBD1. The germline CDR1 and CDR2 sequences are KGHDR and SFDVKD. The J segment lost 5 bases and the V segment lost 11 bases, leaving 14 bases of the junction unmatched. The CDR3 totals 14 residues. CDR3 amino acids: CANPGPDRPHEQYF. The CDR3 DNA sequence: TGTGCCAACCCCGGTCCGGACAGGCCCCACGAGCAGTACTTC.